The entry that follows covers one T cell receptor beta chain sequence. This entry is derived from a study of shared clonotypes between healthy human individuals. The CDR3 totals 15 residues. Trimming cost V 2 bases and J 0 bases; bases outside gene matches: 2. CDR1 and CDR2 (germline): WNHNN, SYGVQD (reference sequence). Sequenced by immunoSEQ multiplex PCR; TCRdb stores in-frame clones only, minus some. This table has a few million clones, around 90% appearing once. The source of this sequence is a man in his late teens or twenties in good health. The J gene is TRBJ2-7, the V gene TRBV10-1; TRBD1 agrees at 9 bases. What was sequenced was naive CD4+ T cells sorted from blood. Subset given: CD45RA+ positively selected. The CDR3 region has the DNA TGCGCCAGCAGTGAGGGGACAGGGCACTCCTACGAGCAGTACTTC. Protein sequence: CASSEGTGHSYEQYF.